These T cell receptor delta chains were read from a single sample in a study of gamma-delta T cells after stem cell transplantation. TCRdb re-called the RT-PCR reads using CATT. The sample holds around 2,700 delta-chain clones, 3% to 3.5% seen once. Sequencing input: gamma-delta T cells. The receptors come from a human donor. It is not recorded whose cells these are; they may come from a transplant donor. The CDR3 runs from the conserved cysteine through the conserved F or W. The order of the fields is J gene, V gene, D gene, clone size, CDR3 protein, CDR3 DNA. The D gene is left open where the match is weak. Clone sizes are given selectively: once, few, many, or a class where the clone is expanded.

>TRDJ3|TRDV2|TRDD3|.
CACDTVLGDFNWDTRQMFF
TGTGCCTGTGACACCGTACTGGGGGATTTTAACTGGGACACCCGACAGATGTTTTTC
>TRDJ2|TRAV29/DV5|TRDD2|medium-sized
CAARRPSYVTGVAGATAQLFF
TGTGCAGCAAGGCGGCCTTCCTACGTTACGGGGGTGGCCGGGGCGACAGCACAACTCTTCTTT
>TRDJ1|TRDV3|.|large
CALVPPRNTDKLIF
TGTGCCTTGGTACCCCCGCGGAACACCGATAAACTCATCTTT
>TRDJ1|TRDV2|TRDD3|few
CACDTLLGEPTTDKLIF
TGTGCCTGTGACACTCTACTGGGGGAACCTACCACCGATAAACTCATCTTT
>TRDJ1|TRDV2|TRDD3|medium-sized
CACDLLGDTEADKLIF
TGTGCCTGTGACCTACTGGGGGATACGGAAGCCGATAAACTCATCTTT
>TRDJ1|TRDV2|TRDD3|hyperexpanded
CACDLLGDTPDKLIF
TGTGCCTGTGACTTACTGGGGGATACTCCCGATAAACTCATCTTT
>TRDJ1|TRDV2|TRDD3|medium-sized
CACDALRTGGTYTDKLIF
TGTGCCTGTGACGCCCTCCGTACTGGGGGAACGTACACCGATAAACTCATCTTT
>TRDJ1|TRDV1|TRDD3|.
CALGELWRPSYQYWGILYTDKLIF
TGTGCTCTTGGGGAACTGTGGAGGCCTTCCTACCAGTACTGGGGGATACTGTACACCGATAAACTCATCTTT
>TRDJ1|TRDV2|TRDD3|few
CACDTIMVGDTRYTDKLIF
TGTGCCTGTGACACCATTATGGTGGGGGATACGCGGTACACCGATAAACTCATCTTT
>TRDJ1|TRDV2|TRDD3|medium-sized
CACDTVGLGDRGPYTDKLIF
TGTGCCTGTGACACCGTGGGACTGGGGGATAGGGGCCCGTACACCGATAAACTCATCTTT
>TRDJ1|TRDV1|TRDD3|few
CALGELKAFLNLLGPSYTDKLIF
TGTGCTCTTGGGGAACTCAAGGCCTTTCTGAACCTACTGGGGCCTTCGTACACCGATAAACTCATCTTT
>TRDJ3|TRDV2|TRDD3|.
CACDRLLGGLPDSWDTRQMFF
TGTGCCTGTGACCGCCTACTGGGGGGTCTACCAGACTCCTGGGACACCCGACAGATGTTTTTC